This TCR beta chain was sequenced for a study of T-cell memory formation after mild COVID-19. TCRdb reprocessed the 5' RACE reads via MiXCR and lists one record per CDR3 protein. The sample lists around 420,000 distinct CDR3 sequences, roughly 24% occurring once. V was trimmed by 1 base and J by 0 bases, leaving 9 bases between them. Germline V CDR1 and CDR2: KGHSH, LQKENI. The CDR3 is 15 residues long. Material for sequencing was PBMCs or a T cell subset sorted from them (not recorded which). V usage is TRBV18 and J usage is TRBJ1-2; D is ambiguous. This TCR came from an adult woman who had mild COVID-19 (a few samples of this study predate the infection). Cell type and time point are not known. The CDR3 loop reads CASSPRQKSNYGYTF. The CDR3 nucleotides read TGTGCCAGCTCACCACGCCAGAAATCTAACTATGGCTACACCTTC.